These T cell receptor beta chains were read from a single sample in a study of CD8+CD57+ T cells in acquired aplastic anemia. TCRdb used MiXCR to reprocess the reads, holding one entry per CDR3 protein. The sample contains about 270,000 distinct CDR3 sequences, approximately 82% of which appear only once. Sequencing used sorted CD4+, CD8+, or CD8+CD57+ T cells (not recorded which) from PBMCs. These receptors were taken from a human donor with aplastic anemia. CDR3s include the opening cysteine and the closing phenylalanine or tryptophan. D genes are given only for firm matches. The size of a clone is reported for some rows only, either as once, few or many, or as a class for expanded clones.

- | TRBJ2-2 | TRBV11-2 | - | TGTGCCAGCAGCGCCAGGGGCGCCACGTCCGCCGGGGAGCTGTTTTTT | CASSARGATSAGELFF
few | TRBJ2-3 | TRBV5-5 | - | TGTGCCAGCAGCGTCGACACAGATACGCAGTATTTT | CASSVDTDTQYF
- | TRBJ1-1 | TRBV7-4 | - | - | CASSAVVTGSTSGFF
- | TRBJ2-1 | TRBV11-1 | TRBD2 | TGTGCCAGCAGCTTCGTTGGACTAGCGCTCAATGAGCAGTTCTTC | CASSFVGLALNEQFF
few | TRBJ2-5 | TRBV9 | - | TGTGCCAGCAGCTCAGGGGGGGATAGCCGCAATCAGCCCCAGTACTTC | CASSSGGDSRNQPQYF
- | TRBJ1-4 | TRBV20-1 | - | TGCAGTGCTAGCGACAGCGCAACTAATGAAAAACTGTTTTTT | CSASDSATNEKLFF
- | TRBJ1-5 | TRBV7-9 | - | TGTGCCAGCAGGAACGCCGGGAGCAGTCAGCCCCAGCATTTT | CASRNAGSSQPQHF
- | TRBJ2-3 | TRBV7-9 | - | TGTGCCAGCAGCAACCAGAGAGAGACCCAGACCTTCTATTTT | CASSNQRETQTFYF
- | TRBJ2-3 | TRBV12-5 | - | TGTGCCGAGAGCGGAGGGTCAGATACGCAGTATTTT | CAESGGSDTQYF
- | TRBJ2-5 | TRBV7-2 | - | TGTGCCAGCAGCTTAGTAGGTCAAGCCACCCAGTACTTC | CASSLVGQATQYF
- | TRBJ2-7 | TRBV15 | TRBD1 | TGTGCCACCAGCCGACAGGGATCCTACGAGCAGTACTTC | CATSRQGSYEQYF
- | TRBJ2-1 | TRBV19 | TRBD1 | TGTGCCAGTAATCAAGGACAGGGAATTTTAGGAGGCAATGAGCAGTTCTTC | CASNQGQGILGGNEQFF
- | TRBJ2-5 | TRBV20-1 | TRBD1 | TGCGGTGCTAGAGGGGGACAGTCAGGGGAGACCCAGTACTTC | CGARGGQSGETQYF
once | TRBJ1-1 | TRBV5-6 | - | TGTGCCAGCAGCTTGCAGAGGGACACTGAAGCTTTCTTT | CASSLQRDTEAFF
- | TRBJ1-6 | TRBV7-7 | - | TGTGCCGGCAGCTGGAGTGCGGAGACCCAGTCCCTCCAGTTT | CAGSWSAETQSLQF
- | TRBJ1-2 | TRBV20-1 | - | TGCAGTGCAGACTTCGGATACTATGGCTACACCTTC | CSADFGYYGYTF
- | TRBJ2-1 | TRBV7-9 | - | TGTGCCAGCAGCTTAGAGAGTAGCTGGGGGAGCGATGAGCAGTTCTTC | CASSLESSWGSDEQFF
- | TRBJ1-5 | TRBV2 | - | TGTGCCAGCAGGGCGGGTCCTGATCAGCCCCAGCATTTT | CASRAGPDQPQHF
- | TRBJ2-7 | TRBV9 | TRBD1 | TGTGCCAGCAGCCCACGAGGGGGGACAGGGGTCCCGGAGCAGTACTTC | CASSPRGGTGVPEQYF
few | TRBJ2-5 | TRBV5-6 | - | TGTGCCACCAGCAGGGAGACCAGCCAAGAGACCCAGTACTTC | CATSRETSQETQYF
- | TRBJ2-5 | TRBV15 | - | TGTGCCAGCAGCAGAGGCGGCGAGTACAAGGCCCAGTACTTC | CASSRGGEYKAQYF
- | TRBJ2-5 | TRBV7-3 | - | TGTGCCAGCAGCATAGCCAGCGGACAAGAAGATGAAGCCTTC | CASSIASGQEDEAF
- | TRBJ2-4 | TRBV15 | - | TGTGCGTCCAGCAGGCCTGGGACACAGGGTGGCAAAAACATTCAGTACTTC | CASSRPGTQGGKNIQYF
- | TRBJ1-5 | TRBV20-1 | - | TGCAGCGTCAACGGGGGGGATCTTCGCGTCGGGGTCAGCAATCAGCCCCAGCATTTT | CSVNGGDLRVGVSNQPQHF
- | TRBJ1-6 | TRBV7-9 | - | TGTGCCAGCAGCCTACAAGGGGGGCATTCGGCCATCCACTTT | CASSLQGGHSAIHF
once | TRBJ1-6 | TRBV9 | - | TGTGCCAGCAGCGCGGGCAATTCACCCCTCCACTTT | CASSAGNSPLHF
- | TRBJ2-3 | TRBV7-9 | - | TGTGCCAGCAGCCGAGGCTCGGATTATGACTACTTC | CASSRGSDYDYF
- | TRBJ2-1 | TRBV9 | - | - | CASGVAGQIQYFEQFF
- | TRBJ2-5 | TRBV5-4 | - | TGTGCCAGCAGCTTGGGACCCCAGACCCAGTACTTC | CASSLGPQTQYF
- | TRBJ2-1 | TRBV7-8 | - | TGTGCCAGCAGCTTAGAAGGAGGTGGCGATAGGCATGATCAGTTCTTC | CASSLEGGGDRHDQFF
- | TRBJ2-7 | TRBV5-1 | - | TGCGCCAGCAGCCCTCGAAGGAGTGGGGAGCCCATTGGCGAGCAGTACTTC | CASSPRRSGEPIGEQYF
- | TRBJ1-2 | TRBV12-3/TRBV12-4 | - | TGTGCCAGCAGTTTAACGACAGGACAACCTAACTATGGCTACACCTTC | CASSLTTGQPNYGYTF
- | TRBJ1-2 | TRBV24-1 | - | TGTGCCACCAGTGACCCCGGGGCGTCGGAGAGCTATTCCTTC | CATSDPGASESYSF
- | TRBJ2-3 | TRBV4-1 | - | TGCGCCAGCAGCCAAGATTACGCAGATACGCAGTATTTT | CASSQDYADTQYF
- | TRBJ2-7 | TRBV20-1 | TRBD1 | TGCAGTGCTAGAGATCCGCTGACAGGGTTGACCCTCGAGCAGTACTTC | CSARDPLTGLTLEQYF
- | TRBJ2-1 | TRBV29-1 | - | TGCAGCGTTGGTCTTAGACACAATGAGCAGTTCTTC | CSVGLRHNEQFF
- | TRBJ2-5 | TRBV7-2 | - | TGTGCCAGCAGCCCCTTCAGGGGTTCGGGGCAAGAGACCCAGTACTTC | CASSPFRGSGQETQYF
- | TRBJ1-5 | TRBV7-6 | - | TGTGCCAGCAGCTTAGCCCACGGGACAAAACAGCCCCAGCATTTT | CASSLAHGTKQPQHF
- | TRBJ2-3 | TRBV7-9 | TRBD2 | TGTGCCAGCAGCATCGGCAGCGGGGGGGAGGATGAGCAGTATTTT | CASSIGSGGEDEQYF
- | TRBJ2-3 | TRBV24-1 | - | TGTGCCACCTTGGCAGGGGACACCGGTAAGCAGTATTTT | CATLAGDTGKQYF
once | TRBJ1-1 | TRBV25-1 | - | TGTGCCAGCAGCTTACAGGGTGCGCACGCTGCGCATTTCTTT | CASSLQGAHAAHFF
once | TRBJ2-2 | TRBV5-1 | TRBD1 | TGCGCCAGCAGCGAGGACAGGGGGAATTCGTTTTTT | CASSEDRGNSFF
- | TRBJ2-3 | TRBV19 | - | TGTGCCAGTAGTTCCCAGTGGGGGCGGACAGATACGCAGTATTTT | CASSSQWGRTDTQYF
- | TRBJ2-6 | TRBV5-1 | - | TGCGCCAGCAGCGTGGACGTACGAAGCGGCTCTGGGGCCAACGTCCTGACTTTC | CASSVDVRSGSGANVLTF
- | TRBJ1-1 | TRBV7-2 | - | TGTGCCAGCAGCTTGAGTAGTACAGCCGTCTCTGAAGCTTTCTTT | CASSLSSTAVSEAFF
- | TRBJ2-3 | TRBV11-1 | - | TGTGCCAGCAGCTTATTAGGGGAATGGGGCACAGATACGCAGTATTTT | CASSLLGEWGTDTQYF
once | TRBJ2-5 | TRBV9 | - | TGTGCCAGCGGAGGAGCCGAGGACACACAGTACTTCGAGTACTTC | CASGGAEDTQYFEYF
- | TRBJ2-7 | TRBV29-1 | TRBD1 | TGCAGCGTACCCGGACAGGGTTCCAACGAGCAGTACTTC | CSVPGQGSNEQYF
- | TRBJ2-3 | TRBV7-8 | - | TGTGCCAGCAGCTTGACGGGAGCACGTGGGGATAAGTCGTATTTT | CASSLTGARGDKSYF
once | TRBJ2-3 | TRBV9 | - | TGTGCCAGCAGGGACGGGGGAGAAACGCCGCATTATTTT | CASRDGGETPHYF
- | TRBJ2-5 | TRBV15 | TRBD2 | TGTGCCACCAGCAGAGGGACTAGCTTTTTAGAGACCCAGTACTTC | CATSRGTSFLETQYF
- | TRBJ2-3 | TRBV9 | TRBD2 | TGTGCCAGCAGCCCAGCGGGAGGTCCCGGTACGCGGTATTTT | CASSPAGGPGTRYF
- | TRBJ2-7 | TRBV19 | - | TGTGCCAGTAGTATAGATGGGGAGAGCTACGAGCAGTACTTC | CASSIDGESYEQYF
- | TRBJ2-5 | TRBV2 | - | TGTGCCAGCAGGGGGGAGGAGACCCAGTACTTC | CASRGEETQYF
- | TRBJ1-1 | TRBV7-2 | - | TGTGCCAGCAGCTTAGAGCTGAGTCCCGATACTGAATATTTCTTT | CASSLELSPDTEYFF